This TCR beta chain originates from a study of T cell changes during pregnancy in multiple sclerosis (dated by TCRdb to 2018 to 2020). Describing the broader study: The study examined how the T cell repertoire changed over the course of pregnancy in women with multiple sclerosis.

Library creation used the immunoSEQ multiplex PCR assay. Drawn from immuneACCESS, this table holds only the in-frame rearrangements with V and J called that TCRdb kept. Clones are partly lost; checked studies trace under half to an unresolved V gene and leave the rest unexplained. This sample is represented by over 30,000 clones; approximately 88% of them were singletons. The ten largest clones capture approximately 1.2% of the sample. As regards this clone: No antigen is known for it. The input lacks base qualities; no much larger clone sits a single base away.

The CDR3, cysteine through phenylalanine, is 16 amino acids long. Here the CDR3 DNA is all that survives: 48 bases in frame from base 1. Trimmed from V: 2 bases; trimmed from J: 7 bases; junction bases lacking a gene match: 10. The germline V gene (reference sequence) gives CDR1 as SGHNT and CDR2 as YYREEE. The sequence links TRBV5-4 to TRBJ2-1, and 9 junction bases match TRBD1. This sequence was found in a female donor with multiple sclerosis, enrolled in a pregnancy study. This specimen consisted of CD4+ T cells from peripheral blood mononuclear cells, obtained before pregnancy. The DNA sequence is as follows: TGTGCCAGCAGCTTTCCCCGGACAGGGGCCGCAAATGAGCAGTTCTTC. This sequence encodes CASSFPRTGAANEQFF.